Following are 27 T cell receptor beta chains from one sample sequenced in a study of Ad26.COV2.S vaccination and SARS-CoV-2 variants. Sequenced by immunoSEQ multiplex PCR; TCRdb stores in-frame clones only, minus some. Here the sample spans 180,000 or so clones, 70% to 90% being singletons. Sequencing was performed on peripheral blood, taken after recovery from COVID-19. The receptors derive from a human donor who had recovered from COVID-19.

Note on this clone: Other DNA sequences in this specimen translate into the identical CDR3. The rearrangement uses TRBV18 and TRBJ2-1, with 9 bases matching TRBD1. Germline V gene sequence: CDR1 KGHSH, CDR2 LQKENI. J gave up 4 bases and V 3 bases, and 4 bases lay outside the gene matches. The CDR3 is 15 residues long. CDR3 protein: CASSPRQGGYNEQFF. The CDR3 nucleotides are TGTGCCAGCTCACCTAGACAGGGGGGGTACAATGAGCAGTTCTTC.

The chain joins TRBV27 to TRBJ1-2, with a tentative D call TRBD1 (5 bases). Trimming shortened V by 5 bases and J by 2 bases, and 12 bases separated the two germline ends. The CDR3 is 14 residues long. Germline V lookup: CDR1 MNHEY, CDR2 SMNVEV (reference sequence). CDR3 region: CASSTRRGNYGYTF. CDR3 coding DNA: TGTGCCAGCAGTACGCGTAGGGGCAACTATGGCTACACCTTC.

This clone was seen a few times. The chain couples TRBV11-3 to TRBJ2-1, with 10 bases identical to TRBD2. This CDR3 has 17 residues. CDR1 is SGHNT, CDR2 YENEEA, per germline. The V and J ends lost 0 bases and 3 bases, in that order; junction bases with no gene match: 5. In DNA, the CDR3 is TGTGCCAGCAGCTTAGAGTCTAGCGGGGGATACTACAATGAGCAGTTCTTC. Translated: CASSLESSGGYYNEQFF.

The chain links TRBV27 to TRBJ1-2, with D perhaps TRBD1 (6 bases). The CDR3 totals 14 residues. Germline CDR1 reads MNHEY; CDR2 reads SMNVEV (reference sequence). The V gene lost 2 bases and the J gene lost 4 bases, with 11 bases spanning the gap. The CDR3 region is CASSLTGSAYGYTF. In DNA form, the CDR3 reads TGTGCCAGCAGTTTAACAGGGTCGGCCTATGGCTACACCTTC.

The chain carries TRBV5-8 and TRBJ1-1, with D unresolved. Trimming removed 0 bases from V and 10 bases from J, with 16 bases in between. Germline values: CDR1 SGHTS, CDR2 YDEGEE. The CDR3 spans 14 residues. Written as DNA, the CDR3 is TGTGCCAGCAGCTTGGCCCGGGCCCCCGGTGGAGCTTTCTTT. Amino acid sequence: CASSLARAPGGAFF. Using reference TRBV5-8 and TRBJ1-1 for the parts outside the CDR3, the full variable domain is EAGVTQSPTHLIKTRGQQATLRCSPISGHTSVYWYQQALGLGLQFLLWYDEGEERNRGNFPPRFSGRQFPNYSSELNVNALELEDSALYLCASSLARAPGGAFFGQGTRLTVV.

The J gene is TRBJ2-3, the V gene TRBV6-5, with TRBD2 matching 7 bases. Germline V lookup: CDR1 MNHEY, CDR2 SVGAGI. The CDR3 runs to 15 residues. The ends lost 8 bases at V and 1 base at J; junction bases unmatched: 9. The CDR3 here is CASERREGRTDTQYF. For the CDR3, the DNA is TGTGCCAGCGAAAGAAGGGAGGGGCGCACAGATACGCAGTATTTT.

The CDR3 region has the DNA TGTGCCAGCAGTGAAGCGCCCGGGGGGCTCTACGAGCAGTACTTC. Its protein is CASSEAPGGLYEQYF. The chain recombines TRBV2 with TRBJ2-7, with a possible D match to TRBD2 (7 bases). Germline V CDR1 and CDR2: SNHLY, FYNNEI. The V end lost 0 bases, the J end lost 3 bases, and 12 bases lay between the germline ends. The CDR3 runs to 15 residues.

The genes are TRBV30 and TRBJ2-7; possible D gene TRBD1, 5 bases. The CDR3 runs 12 residues. Germline V CDR1 and CDR2: GTSNPN, SVGIG (reference sequence). Trimming shortened V by 2 bases and J by 7 bases, and 12 bases separated the two germline ends. The CDR3 nucleotides read TGTGCCTGGAGTTCAGGGTTGAAGGAGCAGTACTTC. It specifies CAWSSGLKEQYF. Using reference TRBV30 and TRBJ2-7 for the parts outside the CDR3, the full variable domain is SQTIHQWPATLVQPVGSPLSLECTVEGTSNPNLYWYRQAAGRGLQLLFYSVGIGQISSEVPQNLSASRPQDRQFILSSKKLLLSDSGFYLCAWSSGLKEQYFGPGTRLTVT.

The chain carries TRBV2 and TRBJ1-2, with 7 positions matching TRBD1. This CDR3 comprises 13 residues. Germline lookup yields CDR1 SNHLY and CDR2 FYNNEI. V was clipped by 5 bases and J by 8 bases; unmatched bases: 8. The CDR3 loop is CASSSRTQGGYTF. The CDR3 nucleotides are TGTGCCAGCAGTTCCCGCACACAGGGGGGCTACACCTTC.

The V and J genes are TRBV5-1 and TRBJ1-6; no firm D call. This CDR3 contains 15 residues. Germline lookup yields CDR1 SGHRS and CDR2 YFSETQ. The V end was cut by 8 bases, the J end by 2 bases, with 14 bases between. The CDR3 nucleotides are TGCGCCAGGACCCAGGCCAGAGCCTATAATTCACCCCTCCACTTT. This gives the protein CARTQARAYNSPLHF.

The chain carries TRBV12-3 or TRBV12-4 and TRBJ1-5; D not resolved. The CDR3 is 13 residues long. Between the trimmed V and J ends, which lost 5 bases and 6 bases, there was a span of 11 bases. The DNA for the CDR3 is TGTGCCAGCAGTCAAGGACGGGCTCAGCCCCAGCATTTT. This sequence encodes CASSQGRAQPQHF.

This chain connects TRBV6-4 to TRBJ2-6; the match to TRBD1 covers 10 bases. The germline V gene encodes CDR1 MRHNA and CDR2 SNTAGT. The V and J ends lost 4 bases and 1 base, in that order; junction bases with no gene match: 4. The CDR3 consists of 17 residues. This CDR3 reads CASSVSGQGSGANVLTF. The CDR3, as DNA: TGTGCCAGCAGTGTCTCGGGACAGGGGTCTGGGGCCAACGTCCTGACTTTC.

The chain combines TRBV7-9 with TRBJ1-2; D unclear. V was shortened by 2 bases and J by 2 bases, with 6 bases between the two germline ends. The CDR3 runs 13 residues. Germline V lookup: CDR1 SEHNR, CDR2 FQNEAQ (reference sequence). In nucleotides, the CDR3 is TGTGCCAGCAGCTTATTAGGGAACTATGGCTACACCTTC. Its translation: CASSLLGNYGYTF.

The sample holds a few counts of this clone. The chain is built from TRBV28 and TRBJ1-6, with 11 bases aligning to TRBD1. J lost 9 bases, V lost 6 bases, and 1 base had no gene match. Germline CDR1 reads MDHEN; CDR2 reads SYDVKM. CDR3 length equals 13 residues. CDR3 sequence: CASSGQGASPLHF. The DNA of the CDR3 is TGTGCCAGCAGCGGACAGGGGGCTTCACCCCTCCACTTT.

Regarding this clone: Distinct nucleotide sequences in the sample also encode this CDR3. This chain connects TRBV2 to TRBJ2-3; no firm D call. Per germline, CDR1 SNHLY and CDR2 FYNNEI. V lost 9 bases and J lost 0, with 16 bases in between. The CDR3 is 15 residues long. CDR3 protein: CASLAASGSTDTQYF. The CDR3 nucleotides read TGTGCCAGTTTAGCAGCTAGTGGGAGCACAGATACGCAGTATTTT.

The J gene is TRBJ2-7, the V gene TRBV18, with a weak D call TRBD1 (6 bases). The CDR3 has 17 amino acids. Trimming left V 1 base short and J 5 bases short, with 21 bases between. The V gene's germline CDR1 is KGHSH and CDR2 LQKENI. Here the CDR3 DNA reads TGTGCCAGCTCACCACGATATGGACAGCAGACACCCGACGAGCAGTACTTC. As protein: CASSPRYGQQTPDEQYF. Using reference TRBV18 and TRBJ2-7 for the parts outside the CDR3, the full variable domain is NAGVMQNPRHLVRRRGQEARLRCSPMKGHSHVYWYRQLPEEGLKFMVYLQKENIIDESGMPKERFSAEFPKEGPSILRIQQVVRGDSAAYFCASSPRYGQQTPDEQYFGPGTRLTVT.

The chain carries TRBV15 and TRBJ1-2; D unclear. Germline V gene sequence: CDR1 LNHNV, CDR2 YYDKDF (reference sequence). This CDR3 is 16 amino acids long. Trimming left V 3 bases short and J 1 base short, with 15 bases between. CDR3 residues: CATSSMGGLGNYGYTF. The CDR3 nucleotides are TGTGCCACCAGCAGCATGGGAGGGTTGGGTAACTATGGCTACACCTTC. Full variable domain (remainder filled in from reference TRBV15 and TRBJ1-2): DAMVIQNPRYQVTQFGKPVTLSCSQTLNHNVMYWYQQKSSQAPKLLFHYYDKDFNNEADTPDNFQSRRPNTSFCFLDIRSPGLGDTAMYLCATSSMGGLGNYGYTFGSGTRLTVV.

This chain uses TRBV5-1 with TRBJ2-7, with D possibly matching TRBD2 (6 bases). The germline V gene has CDR1 SGHRS and CDR2 YFSETQ. V was trimmed by 6 bases and J by 5 bases, leaving 21 bases between them. The CDR3 loop spans 15 amino acids. This CDR3 is CASNRRERRENEQYF. CDR3 bases: TGCGCCAGCAACCGGAGGGAGAGAAGAGAGAACGAGCAGTACTTC.

V and J are TRBV29-1 and TRBJ1-2; D unresolved. From germline, CDR1 is SQVTM and CDR2 ANQGSEA. The CDR3 extends over 14 amino acids. Between the trimmed V and J ends, which lost 7 bases and 6 bases, there was a span of 21 bases. CDR3 sequence reads: CSGGDVGVQDGYTF. The CDR3 bases are TGCAGCGGGGGAGACGTAGGCGTACAAGATGGCTACACCTTC.

The gene calls are TRBV25-1 and TRBJ2-7; 7 bases match TRBD2. Germline values: CDR1 MGHDK, CDR2 SYGVNS. V dropped 3 bases and J dropped 3; count of bases not matched to a gene: 5. The CDR3 loop spans 14 amino acids. The DNA for the CDR3 is TGTGCCAGCAGTGAGATGGGAGGGATCTACGAGCAGTACTTC. Protein product: CASSEMGGIYEQYF.

The V call is TRBV9, the J call TRBJ2-7; 7 bases map to TRBD1. Trimming at V came to 0 bases and at J to 6 bases, leaving 9 bases not matched to a gene. CDR3 length equals 15 residues. The germline CDR1 and CDR2 sequences are SGDLS and YYNGEE. CDR3 bases: TGTGCCAGCAGCGTAGCTGGGCAGGGGGTAAGCGAGCAGTACTTC. Residues: CASSVAGQGVSEQYF.

The chain joins TRBV14 to TRBJ1-4, with D possibly TRBD1 on 5 matching bases. V shed 4 bases and J shed 3 bases, with 15 bases lying between them. CDR3 length: 16 residues. Looked up from germline, CDR1 is SGHDN and CDR2 is FVKESK. The CDR3 loop reads CASSRPAGRANEKLFF. In DNA, the CDR3 is TGTGCCAGCAGCCGACCGGCAGGGAGGGCTAATGAAAAACTGTTTTTT.

The chain couples TRBV15 to TRBJ2-1; D not resolved. Trimming removed 0 bases at V and 3 bases at J, with 6 bases between. This CDR3 is built from 14 residues. Per germline, CDR1 LNHNV and CDR2 YYDKDF (reference sequence). CDR3 sequence reads: CATSREGNYNEQFF. As DNA, the CDR3 is TGTGCCACCAGCAGAGAGGGAAACTACAATGAGCAGTTCTTC.

V gene TRBV19 combines with J gene TRBJ1-5; TRBD1 is a possible D gene (5 bases). The CDR3 length is 13 residues. Germline V gene sequence: CDR1 LNHDA, CDR2 SQIVND (reference sequence). V was pared by 7 bases and J by 4 bases, with 11 bases between. CDR3 residues: CASTIWGNQPQHF. The CDR3 region has the DNA TGTGCCAGTACCATCTGGGGGAATCAGCCCCAGCATTTT.

This clone was found a few times. The chain joins TRBV18 to TRBJ2-4; the D is unclear. Germline CDR1 and CDR2: KGHSH and LQKENI. Trimming took 3 bases from V and 3 from J, leaving 24 bases between them. This CDR3 region has 19 residues. CDR3 DNA sequence: TGTGCCAGCTCACCGTTGCGAGACTCGGACGTCCGCGTCAAAAACATTCAGTACTTC. It is translated as CASSPLRDSDVRVKNIQYF. Using reference TRBV18 and TRBJ2-4 for the parts outside the CDR3, the full variable domain is NAGVMQNPRHLVRRRGQEARLRCSPMKGHSHVYWYRQLPEEGLKFMVYLQKENIIDESGMPKERFSAEFPKEGPSILRIQQVVRGDSAAYFCASSPLRDSDVRVKNIQYFGAGTRLSVL.

The rearrangement uses TRBV28 and TRBJ1-1; 11 positions agree with TRBD1. Germline assignment: CDR1 MDHEN and CDR2 SYDVKM. The CDR3 is 16 residues long. J gave up 7 bases and V 2 bases, and 9 bases lay outside the gene matches. The CDR3 region is CASSLPQDRGQGEAFF. Written as DNA, the CDR3 is TGTGCCAGCAGTTTACCCCAGGACAGGGGGCAAGGTGAAGCTTTCTTT.

There are a few counts of this clone. J is TRBJ2-6 and V is TRBV30; D uncertain. Trimming took off 7 bases at V and 0 bases at J, with 7 bases between the two ends. Per the germline V gene, CDR1 is GTSNPN and CDR2 is SVGIG (reference sequence). CDR3 length: 13 residues. The CDR3 reads CASPRSGANVLTF. CDR3 sequence (DNA): TGTGCCTCTCCCCGCTCTGGGGCCAACGTCCTGACTTTC. The variable domain in full, with the rest retrieved from reference TRBV30 and TRBJ2-6, is SQTIHQWPATLVQPVGSPLSLECTVEGTSNPNLYWYRQAAGRGLQLLFYSVGIGQISSEVPQNLSASRPQDRQFILSSKKLLLSDSGFYLCASPRSGANVLTFGAGSRLTVL.